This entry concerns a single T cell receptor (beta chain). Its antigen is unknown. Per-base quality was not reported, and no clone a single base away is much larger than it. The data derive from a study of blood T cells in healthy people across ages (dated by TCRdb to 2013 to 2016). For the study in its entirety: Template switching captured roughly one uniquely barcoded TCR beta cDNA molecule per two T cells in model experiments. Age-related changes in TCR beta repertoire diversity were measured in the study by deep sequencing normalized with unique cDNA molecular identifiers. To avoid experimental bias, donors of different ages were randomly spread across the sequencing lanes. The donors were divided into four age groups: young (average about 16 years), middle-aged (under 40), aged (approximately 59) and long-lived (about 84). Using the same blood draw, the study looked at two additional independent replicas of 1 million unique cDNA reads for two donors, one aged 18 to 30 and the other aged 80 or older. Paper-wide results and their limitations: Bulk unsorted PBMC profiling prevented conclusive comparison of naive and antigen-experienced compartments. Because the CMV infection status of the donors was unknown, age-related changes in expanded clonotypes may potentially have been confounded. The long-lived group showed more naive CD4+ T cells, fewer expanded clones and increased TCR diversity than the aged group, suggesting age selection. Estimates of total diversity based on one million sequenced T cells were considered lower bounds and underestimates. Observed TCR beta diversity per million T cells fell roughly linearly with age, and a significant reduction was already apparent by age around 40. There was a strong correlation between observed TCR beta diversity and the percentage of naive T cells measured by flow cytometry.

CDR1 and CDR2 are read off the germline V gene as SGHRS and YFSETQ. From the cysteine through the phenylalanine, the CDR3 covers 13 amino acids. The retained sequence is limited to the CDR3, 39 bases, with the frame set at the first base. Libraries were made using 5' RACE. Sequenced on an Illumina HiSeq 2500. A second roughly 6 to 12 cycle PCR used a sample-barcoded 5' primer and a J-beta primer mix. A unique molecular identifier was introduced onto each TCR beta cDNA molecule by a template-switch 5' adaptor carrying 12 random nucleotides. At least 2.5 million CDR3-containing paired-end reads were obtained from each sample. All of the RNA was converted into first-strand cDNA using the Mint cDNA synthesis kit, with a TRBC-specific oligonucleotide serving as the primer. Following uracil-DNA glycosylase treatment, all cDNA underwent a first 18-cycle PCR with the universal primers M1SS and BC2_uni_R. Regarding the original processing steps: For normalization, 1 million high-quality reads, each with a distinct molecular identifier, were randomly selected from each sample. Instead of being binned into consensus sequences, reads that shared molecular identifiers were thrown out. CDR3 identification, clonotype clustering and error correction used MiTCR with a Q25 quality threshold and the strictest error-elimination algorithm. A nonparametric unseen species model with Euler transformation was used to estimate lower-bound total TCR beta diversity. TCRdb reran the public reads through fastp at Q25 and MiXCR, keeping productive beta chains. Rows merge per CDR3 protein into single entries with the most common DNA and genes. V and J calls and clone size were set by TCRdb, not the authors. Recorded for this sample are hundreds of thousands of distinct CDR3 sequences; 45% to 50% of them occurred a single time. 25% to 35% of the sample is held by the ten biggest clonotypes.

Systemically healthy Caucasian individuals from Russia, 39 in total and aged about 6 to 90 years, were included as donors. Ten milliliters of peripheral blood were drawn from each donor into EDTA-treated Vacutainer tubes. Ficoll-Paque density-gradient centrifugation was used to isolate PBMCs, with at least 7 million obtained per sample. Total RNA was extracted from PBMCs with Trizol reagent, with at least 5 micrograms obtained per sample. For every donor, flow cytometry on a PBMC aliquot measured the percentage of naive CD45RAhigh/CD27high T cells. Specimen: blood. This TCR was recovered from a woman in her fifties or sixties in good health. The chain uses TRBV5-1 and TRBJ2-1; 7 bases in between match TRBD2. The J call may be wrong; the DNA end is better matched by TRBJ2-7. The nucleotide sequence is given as TGCGCCAGCAGCCCGGGGACTAACAATGAGCAGTACTTC. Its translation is CASSPGTNNEQYF.